These 8 T cell receptor beta chains were sequenced from one sample in a study of T-cell memory formation after mild COVID-19. MiXCR, run by TCRdb on the 5' RACE reads, gives a single entry per CDR3 protein. The sample carries about 140,000 distinct CDR3 sequences, roughly 13% recorded once. The sequencing input was PBMCs or a T cell subset sorted from them (not recorded which). The receptor set was obtained from an adult woman who had mild COVID-19 (a few samples of this study predate the infection). Cell type and time point are not known.

The J gene is TRBJ1-2, the V gene TRBV20-1; TRBD1 matches 7 bases. Germline-derived CDR1 and CDR2 are DFQATT and SNEGSKA (reference sequence). The CDR3 loop spans 13 amino acids. J gave up 5 bases and V 7 bases, and 10 bases lay outside the gene matches. This CDR3 is CSVYTGQIYGYTF. The CDR3 DNA sequence: TGCAGTGTGTACACGGGACAGATTTATGGCTACACCTTC.

The chain couples TRBV12-3 or TRBV12-4 to TRBJ2-1, with 8 bases fitting TRBD2. This CDR3 contains 14 residues. Losses at the gene ends were 4 bases for V and 5 bases for J; bases not matched to a gene: 4. DNA of the CDR3: TGTGCCAGCAGTTCACGGGGGGGGCACAATGAGCAGTTCTTC. This translates into CASSSRGGHNEQFF.

The chain couples TRBV5-1 to TRBJ1-1; D might be TRBD1 (6 bases). The V end was cut by 0 bases, the J end by 0 bases, with 9 bases between. Germline V gene lookup returns CDR1 SGHRS and CDR2 YFSETQ. This CDR3 is built from 15 residues. The CDR3 DNA follows: TGCGCCAGCAGCTTGGTTGGGGGCTTGAACACTGAAGCTTTCTTT. The encoded protein is CASSLVGGLNTEAFF. The full variable domain, with the rest looked up from reference TRBV5-1 and TRBJ1-1, is KAGVTQTPRYLIKTRGQQVTLSCSPISGHRSVSWYQQTPGQGLQFLFEYFSETQRNKGNFPGRFSGRQFSNSRSEMNVSTLELGDSALYLCASSLVGGLNTEAFFGQGTRLTVV.

The chain uses TRBV16 and TRBJ1-3, with 7 bases lining up with TRBD1. The CDR3 has 17 residues. Losses at the gene ends were 0 bases for V and 0 bases for J; bases not matched to a gene: 5. Germline CDR1 reads KGHSY; CDR2 reads FQNENV. CDR3 amino acids: CASSQSRGDSSGNTIYF. CDR3 bases: TGTGCCAGCAGCCAATCGCGGGGGGACAGCTCTGGAAACACCATATATTTT.

This clonotype was seen a handful of times. The CDR3 loop reads CASTEGSSYNSPLHF. The CDR3 nucleotides are TGTGCCAGCACAGAGGGGAGCTCCTATAATTCACCCCTCCACTTT. The chain couples TRBV2 to TRBJ1-6; TRBD1 might be the D (5 bases). Germline V gene data show CDR1 as SNHLY and CDR2 as FYNNEI. V gave up 7 bases and J gave up 0 bases, with 10 bases separating them. The CDR3 is 15 amino acids.

This clonotype was observed a handful of times. The chain has TRBV7-8 and TRBJ2-2; TRBD2 matches at 8 bases. This CDR3 has 16 residues. Germline values: CDR1 SGHVS, CDR2 FQNEAQ. V gave up 8 bases and J gave up 0 bases; unmatched junction bases: 8. CDR3 DNA: TGTGCCAGCCCTCTCCCTAGCGGGTCGAACACCGGGGAGCTGTTTTTT. It codes for CASPLPSGSNTGELFF.

This clonotype was counted a few times. The CDR3 protein is CASAFSERGIETQYF. CDR3 DNA sequence: TGCGCCAGCGCCTTTAGCGAGAGAGGAATAGAGACCCAGTACTTC. This chain connects TRBV4-1 to TRBJ2-5; possibly TRBD2 for D (5 bases). The V gene lost 8 bases and the J gene lost 4 bases, with 20 bases spanning the gap. CDR1 MGHRA and CDR2 YSYEKL come from the germline V gene. This CDR3 spans 15 amino acids.

V is TRBV4-2 and J is TRBJ1-1, with 7 bases fitting TRBD1. Germline V lookup: CDR1 LGHNA, CDR2 YNFKEQ. CDR3 length: 15 residues. The junction had 7 bases not matched to a gene; V was cut back by 3 bases and J by 3 bases. The DNA for the CDR3 is TGTGCCAGCAGCCAGACCGACAGGGTGGACACTGAAGCTTTCTTT. This gives the protein CASSQTDRVDTEAFF.